This T cell receptor (beta chain) originates from a study of siplizumab effects on memory and regulatory T cells. The CDR3 has 13 amino acids. V was cut by 3 bases and J by 5 bases, with 10 bases left in between. Germline V gene data show CDR1 as MDHEN and CDR2 as SYDVKM. In regard to this clone: The antigen is unknown.

Measured with immunoSEQ multiplex PCR; TCRdb has only the in-frame clones, and not every one. Here the sample spans about 97,000 clones, 90% to 95% being singletons. Study-wide findings and caveats: Apparently key alloresponse contributors, naive T cells also seemed more diverse than memory cells. Mappable alloreactive CD4+ clones were on average approximately 70% Treg-derived with siplizumab, around 25% in controls.

The sequence was collected from a human donor in good health. The chain carries TRBV28 and TRBJ2-5; D remains unclear. Material for sequencing was CD4+ T cells sorted from blood. The CDR3 region has the DNA TGTGCCAGCAGTTTTTCCGGTTGGGAGACCCAGTACTTC. Translation: CASSFSGWETQYF.